One sample yielded the 17 T cell receptor beta chains listed below, sequenced in a study of T cells in Graves' hyperthyroidism and ophthalmopathy (dated 2019 in TCRdb). Library preparation employed multiplex PCR. These reads were obtained on an Illumina HiSeq 2000. Amplification of TCR beta CDR3 regions was carried out from RNA transcripts. A first-round RT-PCR of the TCR CDR3 used the HTBI primer set with the Qiagen OneStep RT-PCR kit. TCRdb's own reprocessing of the public reads used fastp at Q25 and MiXCR and kept productive beta chains. CDR3 protein duplicates are merged, each entry listing the most common genes and DNA. This sample holds more than 50,000 distinct CDR3 sequences; 53% were observed only once. The ten most abundant clones make up approximately 3.3% of the sample. The sequencing sample was made of blood. The receptors derive from a woman aged 55 to 70 with Graves' ophthalmopathy.

In its sample, this clonotype was seen many times. The rearrangement links TRBV20-1 to TRBJ2-7; the D gene is possibly TRBD1 (6 bases). Trimming took 6 bases from V and 9 from J, leaving 21 bases between them. The CDR3 loop spans 13 amino acids. Germline CDR1 and CDR2: DFQATT and SNEGSKA (reference sequence). In DNA, the CDR3 is TGCAGTGCGGCCGACAGGTACAAGATCGGGCAGTACTTC. Translating gives CSAADRYKIGQYF.

The chain links TRBV2 to TRBJ1-5, with D unresolved. The CDR3 is 12 amino acids. Germline CDR1 reads SNHLY; CDR2 reads FYNNEI. V was trimmed by 4 bases and J by 14 bases, leaving 15 bases between them. This CDR3 is CASSGLSYNEHF. CDR3 in DNA: TGTGCCAGCAGTGGACTATCCTACAATGAGCATTTT.

In this sample, this clonotype turned up once. The V gene is TRBV10-3, the J gene TRBJ2-5; a weak D match, TRBD1 (5 bases). V dropped 4 bases and J dropped 2 bases, with 8 bases sitting between them. This CDR3 is built from 13 residues. In germline, CDR1 is ENHRY, CDR2 SYGVKD. The CDR3 loop reads CAISGQLQETQYF. Written as DNA, the CDR3 is TGTGCCATCAGTGGACAGCTACAAGAGACCCAGTACTTC.

For the CDR3, the DNA is TGCAGTGCTATAACAGATTCTGGGCTAGTCTCTTACAATGAGCAGTTCTTC. Encoded protein: CSAITDSGLVSYNEQFF. The chain combines TRBV20-1 with TRBJ2-1; D is unresolved. In germline, CDR1 is DFQATT, CDR2 SNEGSKA (reference sequence). CDR3 size: 17 residues. The V end was cut by 4 bases, the J end by 4 bases, with 23 bases between.

For this clonotype: The junction departs from the called germline gene at one end, perhaps through a read error. The rearrangement joins TRBV5-6 to TRBJ1-2, with D possibly matching TRBD1 (5 bases). Germline V gene lookup returns CDR1 SGHDT and CDR2 YYEEEE. This CDR3 region has 13 residues. The CDR3 nucleotides read TGTGCCAGCAACTTGGCGGGGCCCTATGGTTACACCTTC. It specifies CASNLAGPYGYTF.

This clonotype was detected many times. The V and J genes are TRBV11-2 and TRBJ2-3; 9 positions agree with TRBD2. The CDR3 is 17 residues long. The germline gives CDR1 SGHAT, CDR2 FQNNGV. Losses at the gene ends were 7 bases for V and 5 bases for J; bases not matched to a gene: 16. In nucleotides, the CDR3 is TGTGCCAGCAACCATGGGGCTAGCGGGGCCGGGTTAGATACGCAGTATTTT. It is translated as CASNHGASGAGLDTQYF.

The V and J genes are TRBV20-1 and TRBJ2-5; 8 positions agree with TRBD2. Looked up from germline, CDR1 is DFQATT and CDR2 is SNEGSKA (reference sequence). With 3 bases clipped from V and 1 base from J, the junction kept 7 bases outside the gene matches. There are 15 residues in the CDR3. CDR3 bases: TGCAGTGCTAGTCGGAGCGGGGGCCTCCAAGAGACCCAGTACTTC. Its protein product is CSASRSGGLQETQYF.

The sample holds many counts of this clonotype. The V gene is TRBV19, the J gene TRBJ2-3; D gene ambiguous. The germline gives CDR1 LNHDA, CDR2 SQIVND (reference sequence). V was shortened by 6 bases and J by 0 bases, with 7 bases between the two germline ends. The CDR3 spans 13 residues. This CDR3 reads CASRPTSTDTQYF. CDR3 bases: TGTGCCAGTAGACCTACTAGCACAGATACGCAGTATTTT.

As for this clonotype: Compared with germline, one end of the junction differs, possibly owing to a read error. The chain has TRBV7-2 and TRBJ1-2; perhaps TRBD1 as D (5 bases). Germline V gene sequence: CDR1 SGHTA, CDR2 FQGNSA. The CDR3 runs to 14 residues. In DNA, the CDR3 is TGCGCCAGCAGCTTAGCGGGGGGACGGGGAAAGACCACCTTC. Its protein product is CASSLAGGRGKTTF.

This clonotype has more than one count but fewer than ten. This chain uses TRBV30 with TRBJ2-3; 7 bases map to TRBD2. CDR1 and CDR2 from the germline V gene are GTSNPN and SVGIG (reference sequence). This CDR3 is built from 15 residues. V was clipped by 0 bases and J by 1 base; unmatched bases: 4. The CDR3 is CAWSVLAGGTDTQYF. The CDR3 DNA sequence: TGTGCCTGGAGTGTACTGGCGGGAGGCACAGATACGCAGTATTTT.

The chain combines TRBV14 with TRBJ1-2, with 11 bases that match TRBD1. CDR1 and CDR2 (germline): SGHDN, FVKESK. Trimming cost V 4 bases and J 7 bases; bases outside gene matches: 5. The CDR3 is 14 amino acids. The CDR3 protein is CASSLGTGGSGYTF. CDR3 nucleotides: TGTGCCAGCAGCCTCGGGACAGGGGGGAGTGGCTACACCTTC.

This clonotype was found many times. The rearrangement joins TRBV20-1 to TRBJ2-7; TRBD2 aligns across 12 bases. Trimming at V came to 2 bases and at J to 5 bases, leaving 10 bases not matched to a gene. The CDR3 totals 16 residues. Germline CDR1 is DFQATT and CDR2 is SNEGSKA (reference sequence). The CDR3 reads CSARSSTSGSNHEQYF. The CDR3 nucleotides read TGCAGTGCTAGATCCTCGACTAGCGGGAGTAACCACGAGCAGTACTTC.

The rearrangement joins TRBV7-2 to TRBJ2-3; a possible D gene is TRBD2 (7 bases). CDR1 is SGHTA, CDR2 FQGNSA, per germline. V was pared by 7 bases and J by 4 bases, with 18 bases between. CDR3 size: 15 residues. The CDR3 is CASNPGGNRADTQYF. The CDR3 coding sequence is TGTGCCAGCAACCCGGGGGGCAATCGCGCAGATACGCAGTATTTT. Variable domain in full (rest from reference TRBV7-2 and TRBJ2-3): GAGVSQSPSNKVTEKGKDVELRCDPISGHTALYWYRQSLGQGLEFLIYFQGNSAPDKSGLPSDRFSAERTGGSVSTLTIQRTQQEDSAVYLCASNPGGNRADTQYFGPGTRLTVL.

This clonotype is medium-sized (0.01 to 0.1%). The chain links TRBV20-1 to TRBJ2-5; 7 nucleotides line up with TRBD2. Germline values: CDR1 DFQATT, CDR2 SNEGSKA (reference sequence). Trimming cost V 1 base and J 5 bases; bases outside gene matches: 7. The CDR3 consists of 14 residues. CDR3 nucleotides: TGCAGTGCTAGAGGGGATACTAGCGTCGAGACCCAGTACTTC. This gives the protein CSARGDTSVETQYF.

This clonotype was seen many times. The chain combines TRBV27 with TRBJ2-1, with D unresolved. This CDR3 is 13 amino acids long. The V gene lost 2 bases and the J gene lost 5 bases, with 7 bases spanning the gap. The germline gives CDR1 MNHEY, CDR2 SMNVEV (reference sequence). DNA of the CDR3: TGTGCCAGCAGTTTAGGCAGGAACAATGAGCAGTTCTTC. This encodes CASSLGRNNEQFF.

The chain has TRBV24-1 and TRBJ2-7; 8 bases fit TRBD1. Unmatched junction bases numbered 3, after V lost 4 bases and J lost 2 bases. The CDR3 is 14 residues long. The V gene's germline CDR1 is KGHDR and CDR2 SFDVKD. In DNA, the CDR3 is TGTGCCACCAGTGACCCACAGGGGGCCTACGAGCAGTACTTC. It yields the protein CATSDPQGAYEQYF.

Points on this clonotype: A read error may be the cause here, since a much bigger clone is one base away. This chain connects TRBV28 to TRBJ1-4, with D perhaps matching TRBD1 (5 bases). This CDR3 has 12 residues. V gave up 6 bases and J gave up 10 bases, with 12 bases separating them. The germline V gene encodes CDR1 MDHEN and CDR2 SYDVKM. CDR3 coding DNA: TGTGCCAGCAGGCCCCCCGGGGGAAAACTGTTTTTT. As protein: CASRPPGGKLFF.